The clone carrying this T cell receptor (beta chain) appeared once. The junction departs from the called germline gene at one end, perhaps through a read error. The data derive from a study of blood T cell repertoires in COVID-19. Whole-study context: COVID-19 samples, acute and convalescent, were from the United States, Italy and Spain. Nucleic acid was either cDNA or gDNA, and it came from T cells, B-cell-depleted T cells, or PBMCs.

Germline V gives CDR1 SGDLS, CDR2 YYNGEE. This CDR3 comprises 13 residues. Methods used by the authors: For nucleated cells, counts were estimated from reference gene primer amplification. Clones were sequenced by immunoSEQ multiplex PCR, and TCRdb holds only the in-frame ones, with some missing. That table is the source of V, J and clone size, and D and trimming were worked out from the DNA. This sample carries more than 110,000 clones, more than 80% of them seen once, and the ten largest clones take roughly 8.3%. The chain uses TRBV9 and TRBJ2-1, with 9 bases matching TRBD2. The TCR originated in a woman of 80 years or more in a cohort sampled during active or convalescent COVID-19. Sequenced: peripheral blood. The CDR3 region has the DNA TGTGCCAGCAGCGTAGGGCTAGCGGGGTCGCCGGTCTTC. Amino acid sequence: CASSVGLAGSPVF.